Listed here are 31 T cell receptor beta chains from one sample, sequenced in a study of T cell responses to AZD1222 COVID-19 vaccine. Repertoires were generated with immunoSEQ multiplex PCR, while TCRdb's copy carries only in-frame clones and drops some. The repertoire consists of 100,000 to 120,000 clones, with approximately 90% occurring once and the leading ten covering 7.8%. The source was peripheral blood, collected on day 0 of AZD1222 vaccination. These receptors came from an adult in good health.

The V call is TRBV25-1, the J call TRBJ1-1, with a weak D call TRBD1 (6 bases). Deletions cut 8 bases from V and 0 bases from J, with 16 bases between. This CDR3 is 15 amino acids long. Looked up from germline, CDR1 is MGHDK and CDR2 is SYGVNS. The CDR3: CASGDGGLMNTEAFF. The CDR3 DNA reads as TGTGCCAGCGGGGACGGGGGGCTCATGAACACTGAAGCTTTCTTT.

This clone was seen once. This chain joins TRBV9 and TRBJ1-3, with no clear D. Trimming took 5 bases from V and 0 from J, leaving 12 bases between them. The germline gives CDR1 SGDLS, CDR2 YYNGEE. This CDR3 is built from 15 residues. The CDR3 DNA follows: TGTGCCAGCAGTCGGACGGATAGCTCTGGAAACACCATATATTTT. It is translated as CASSRTDSSGNTIYF.

In its sample, this clone was seen once. The J gene is TRBJ1-1, the V gene TRBV19; D remains ambiguous. In germline, CDR1 is LNHDA, CDR2 SQIVND (reference sequence). Trimming stripped 10 bases from V and 0 bases from J, with 12 bases between. The CDR3 covers 13 residues. The CDR3 DNA reads as TGTGCCACCACTCAAGCACTGAACACTGAAGCTTTCTTT. It yields the protein CATTQALNTEAFF. The full variable domain, in which reference TRBV19 and TRBJ1-1 provide the parts outside the CDR3, is DGGITQSPKYLFRKEGQNVTLSCEQNLNHDAMYWYRQDPGQGLRLIYYSQIVNDFQKGDIAEGYSVSREKKESFPLTVTSAQKNPTAFYLCATTQALNTEAFFGQGTRLTVV.

This chain joins TRBV6-1 and TRBJ1-2, with TRBD1 as a possible D gene (5 bases). This CDR3 is built from 16 residues. Germline CDR1 reads MNHNS; CDR2 reads SASEGT. The ends were cut back, 2 bases at V and 4 bases at J, with 17 bases in the middle. CDR3 DNA: TGTGCCAGCAGTGAATCTGTTGTTAGGGGCCTCTATGGCTACACCTTC. Translating gives CASSESVVRGLYGYTF.

The chain joins TRBV12-3 or TRBV12-4 to TRBJ1-2; D call uncertain. V was trimmed by 6 bases and J by 7 bases, leaving 15 bases between them. This CDR3 has 13 amino acids. The CDR3 protein is CASSPPFKGGYTF. CDR3 coding DNA: TGTGCCAGCAGCCCCCCCTTCAAGGGTGGCTACACCTTC.

This sequence joins TRBV7-9 and TRBJ1-2; D remains unclear. The V end lost 1 base, the J end lost 4 bases, and 4 bases lay between the germline ends. Germline values: CDR1 SEHNR, CDR2 FQNEAQ (reference sequence). This CDR3 is built from 12 residues. CDR3 bases: TGTGCCAGCAGCTTAGGCATCTATGGCTACACCTTC. Its translation: CASSLGIYGYTF. The full variable domain, completed using reference TRBV7-9 and TRBJ1-2, is DTGVSQNPRHKITKRGQNVTFRCDPISEHNRLYWYRQTLGQGPEFLTYFQNEAQLEKSRLLSDRFSAERPKGSFSTLEIQRTEQGDSAMYLCASSLGIYGYTFGSGTRLTVV.

The gene calls are TRBV14 and TRBJ2-2; D is perhaps TRBD2 (6 bases). V was pared by 0 bases and J by 5 bases, with 16 bases between. The germline CDR1 and CDR2 sequences are SGHDN and FVKESK. The CDR3 runs 17 residues. The CDR3, as DNA: TGTGCCAGCAGCCAAGAGCGGTTCCAGGGAGGTACCGGGGAGCTGTTTTTT. Protein: CASSQERFQGGTGELFF.

The chain recombines TRBV21-1 with TRBJ1-6; the D segment call TRBD1 is taken from the table without a DNA check. TRBV21-1 corresponds to a pseudogene. The CDR3 extends over 15 amino acids. This chain's CDR3 is CASSNPRVYNSPLHF. DNA of the CDR3: TGTGCCAGCAGCAACCCCAGGGTTTATAATTCACCCCTCCACTTT.

J is TRBJ2-5 and V is TRBV6-5; 9 nucleotides match TRBD2. CDR3 size: 15 residues. After removal of 6 bases from V and 2 bases from J, the junction contained 7 bases not matched to a gene. Germline loops: CDR1 MNHEY, CDR2 SVGAGI. The CDR3 protein is CASSGSAGGQETQYF. The CDR3 DNA follows: TGTGCCAGCAGCGGTTCGGCGGGGGGGCAAGAGACCCAGTACTTC.

The gene calls are TRBV5-1 and TRBJ2-7, with D perhaps assigned TRBD1 or TRBD2 (5 bases each). V was shortened by 2 bases and J by 2 bases, with 8 bases between the two germline ends. Germline V gene data show CDR1 as SGHRS and CDR2 as YFSETQ. The CDR3 has 13 amino acids. For the CDR3, the DNA is TGCGCCAGCAGCTTCGGGGCAGCCTACGAGCAGTACTTC. Its translation: CASSFGAAYEQYF.

The J gene is TRBJ2-5, the V gene TRBV5-5, with unresolved D. There are 16 residues in the CDR3. V was pared by 0 bases and J by 2 bases, with 14 bases between. Germline-derived CDR1 and CDR2 are SGHKS and YYEKEE (reference sequence). In DNA, the CDR3 is TGTGCCAGCAGCTTGGGGTGGCAACAAATTCAAGAGACCCAGTACTTC. This translates into CASSLGWQQIQETQYF. The variable domain in full, completed from reference TRBV5-5 and TRBJ2-5, reads DAGVTQSPTHLIKTRGQQVTLRCSPISGHKSVSWYQQVLGQGPQFIFQYYEKEERGRGNFPDRFSARQFPNYSSELNVNALLLGDSALYLCASSLGWQQIQETQYFGPGTRLLVL.

This chain joins TRBV27 and TRBJ1-5; no definite D call. Germline V gene lookup returns CDR1 MNHEY and CDR2 SMNVEV (reference sequence). This CDR3 has 13 residues. The V end lost 5 bases, the J end lost 9 bases, and 14 bases lay between the germline ends. The DNA for the CDR3 is TGTGCCAGCAGTCGAGGCGGCCGCAGGCCCCAGCATTTT. Its translation is CASSRGGRRPQHF.

The chain is built from TRBV6-5 and TRBJ2-3; possible D gene TRBD1, 7 bases. Looked up from germline, CDR1 is MNHEY and CDR2 is SVGAGI. With 11 bases removed from V and 5 bases from J, the gap between germline ends came to 17 bases. CDR3 size: 13 residues. CDR3: CAGWRGQGDTQYF. The CDR3 DNA follows: TGTGCCGGCTGGAGGGGGCAGGGAGATACGCAGTATTTT.

The rearrangement joins TRBV29-1 to TRBJ1-2; D possibly corresponds to TRBD1 (5 bases). V lost 7 bases to trimming and J lost 4 bases, with 16 bases between them. The V gene's germline CDR1 is SQVTM and CDR2 ANQGSEA. The CDR3 runs to 13 residues. The CDR3 here is CSATAGGLYGYTF. CDR3 DNA: TGCAGCGCTACGGCGGGGGGACTCTATGGCTACACCTTC.

The chain joins TRBV5-4 to TRBJ1-2; D is uncertain. Trimming stripped 6 bases from V and 4 bases from J, with 13 bases between. CDR1 is SGHNT, CDR2 YYREEE, per germline (reference sequence). The length of the CDR3 is 13 residues. The CDR3 loop is CASTERVGYGYTF. CDR3 in DNA: TGTGCCAGCACCGAGCGGGTAGGCTATGGCTACACCTTC.

This chain uses TRBV11-2 with TRBJ1-4, with a weak D call TRBD1 (5 bases). V was clipped by 5 bases and J by 7 bases, with 11 bases between them. The CDR3 spans 13 residues. CDR1 and CDR2 (germline): SGHAT, FQNNGV. The CDR3 DNA reads TGTGCCAGCAGCCCCGACAGAGTTGAAAAACTGTTTTTT. It specifies CASSPDRVEKLFF.

V gene TRBV18 combines with J gene TRBJ1-6; 7 bases line up with TRBD1. CDR1 is KGHSH and CDR2 is LQKENI in the germline V gene. This CDR3 is built from 14 residues. With 8 bases clipped from V and 3 bases from J, the junction kept 4 bases outside the gene matches. The CDR3 protein is CASGRQGYNSPLHF. DNA of the CDR3: TGTGCCAGCGGACGACAGGGCTATAATTCACCCCTCCACTTT.

J is TRBJ2-3 and V is TRBV15; perhaps TRBD2 as D (5 bases). The CDR3 consists of 14 residues. Germline lookup yields CDR1 LNHNV and CDR2 YYDKDF (reference sequence). Trimming stripped 1 base from V and 0 bases from J, with 5 bases between. The CDR3, as DNA: TGTGCCACCAGCAGAGCGGGGAGCACAGATACGCAGTATTTT. The encoded protein is CATSRAGSTDTQYF.

The chain combines TRBV28 with TRBJ2-6; D is undetermined. CDR3 length equals 14 residues. Per the germline V gene, CDR1 is MDHEN and CDR2 is SYDVKM. V dropped 4 bases and J dropped 0 bases, with 4 bases sitting between them. CDR3: CASSWGSGANVLTF. The CDR3 DNA reads as TGTGCCAGCAGTTGGGGCTCTGGGGCCAACGTCCTGACTTTC.

This chain uses TRBV28 with TRBJ1-1, with D possibly TRBD1 on 6 matching bases. V shed 4 bases and J shed 1 base, with 19 bases lying between them. This CDR3 contains 17 residues. Germline-derived CDR1 and CDR2 are MDHEN and SYDVKM. In DNA, the CDR3 is TGTGCCAGCAGTTCGGGATCTTCAGGGGCACGGAACACTGAAGCTTTCTTT. Its translation is CASSSGSSGARNTEAFF.

The genes are TRBV9 and TRBJ2-7; D is ambiguous. CDR3 size: 14 residues. Germline loops: CDR1 SGDLS, CDR2 YYNGEE. Trimming stripped 0 bases from V and 2 bases from J, with 9 bases between. CDR3 nucleotides: TGTGCCAGCAGCGTAGGGGTAGGGACCTACGAGCAGTACTTC. Its translation is CASSVGVGTYEQYF.

V gene TRBV28 combines with J gene TRBJ1-5; D gene uncertain. The V and J ends lost 3 bases and 0 bases respectively, with 9 bases between them. CDR3 length: 15 residues. Germline V gene data show CDR1 as MDHEN and CDR2 as SYDVKM. Written as DNA, the CDR3 is TGTGCCAGCAGTTTCCAGGATTATAGCAATCAGCCCCAGCATTTT. As protein: CASSFQDYSNQPQHF.

The genes are TRBV3-1 (or the pseudogene TRBV3-2) and TRBJ1-1; no clear D. Germline assignment: CDR1 LGHDT and CDR2 YNNKEL (reference sequence). V was shortened by 4 bases and J by 4 bases, with 13 bases between the two germline ends. The CDR3 sequence is 14 residues long. CDR3 in DNA: TGTGCCAGCAGCCCTCCCGCCTTAACCACTGAAGCTTTCTTT. Protein product: CASSPPALTTEAFF.

This chain connects TRBV28 to TRBJ1-6, with 7 bases matching TRBD1. Germline V gene data show CDR1 as MDHEN and CDR2 as SYDVKM. Trimming cost V 6 bases and J 10 bases; bases outside gene matches: 12. The CDR3 loop spans 15 amino acids. CDR3 DNA: TGTGCCAGCAGCTCCTTCGACAGGGTTGGGTCACCCCTCCACTTT. This encodes CASSSFDRVGSPLHF.

The V gene is TRBV12-5, the J gene TRBJ2-2; D is unresolved. The germline V gene encodes CDR1 LGHNT and CDR2 FRNRAP. The CDR3 is made up of 17 amino acids. V lost 0 bases and J lost 6, with 17 bases in between. CDR3 loop: CASGLVLSTNPPGELFF. The CDR3 nucleotides read TGTGCTAGTGGTTTGGTACTTTCTACTAACCCTCCCGGGGAGCTGTTTTTT.

This chain connects TRBV29-1 to TRBJ1-1; D remains ambiguous. The V end lost 7 bases, the J end lost 5 bases, and 14 bases lay between the germline ends. The length of the CDR3 is 12 residues. Germline V gives CDR1 SQVTM, CDR2 ANQGSEA. This chain's CDR3 is CSAAAYGTEAFF. In nucleotides, the CDR3 is TGCAGCGCCGCAGCGTATGGGACTGAAGCTTTCTTT.

The chain links TRBV7-2 to TRBJ2-7, with D possibly being TRBD2 (5 bases). Germline loops: CDR1 SGHTA, CDR2 FQGNSA. The CDR3 is 13 residues long. The ends were cut back, 5 bases at V and 6 bases at J, with 14 bases in the middle. The CDR3 DNA sequence: TGTGCCAGCAGCCCTAGCCCGGGAAGCGAGCAGTACTTC. This sequence encodes CASSPSPGSEQYF. Full variable domain (remainder filled in from reference TRBV7-2 and TRBJ2-7): GAGVSQSPSNKVTEKGKDVELRCDPISGHTALYWYRQSLGQGLEFLIYFQGNSAPDKSGLPSDRFSAERTGGSVSTLTIQRTQQEDSAVYLCASSPSPGSEQYFGPGTRLTVT.

The CDR3 DNA sequence: TGTGCCAGTAGTGGCCGGACTTACTCCTACGAGCAGTACTTC. This encodes CASSGRTYSYEQYF. This chain links TRBV19 with TRBJ2-7, with a weak D call TRBD2 (5 bases). Trimming cost V 5 bases and J 0 bases, with 11 bases left between them. CDR1 and CDR2 (germline): LNHDA, SQIVND (reference sequence). This CDR3 comprises 14 residues.

The genes are TRBV6-5 and TRBJ2-3; 7 bases are a match to TRBD1. V was pared by 6 bases and J by 6 bases, with 12 bases of the junction left unmatched. From germline, CDR1 is MNHEY and CDR2 SVGAGI. The CDR3 has 15 amino acids. The CDR3 DNA reads as TGTGCCAGCAGAACACGAACGACAGGGCCCGATACGCAGTATTTT. Protein: CASRTRTTGPDTQYF.

This clone was seen once. V and J are TRBV11-2 and TRBJ1-1, with 7 bases matching TRBD1. The ends lost 1 base at V and 1 base at J; junction bases unmatched: 6. The germline V gene has CDR1 SGHAT and CDR2 FQNNGV. This CDR3 has 16 residues. CDR3 in amino acids: CASSLGAGTENTEAFF. The CDR3 DNA is TGTGCCAGCAGCTTAGGAGCCGGGACAGAGAACACTGAAGCTTTCTTT. The entire variable domain, with the rest obtained from reference TRBV11-2 and TRBJ1-1, is as follows: EAGVAQSPRYKIIEKRQSVAFWCNPISGHATLYWYQQILGQGPKLLIQFQNNGVVDDSQLPKDRFSAERLKGVDSTLKIQPAKLEDSAVYLCASSLGAGTENTEAFFGQGTRLTVV.

V is TRBV28 and J is TRBJ2-1, with D perhaps given as TRBD1 or TRBD2 (5 bases each). The CDR3 contains 16 residues. Per germline, CDR1 MDHEN and CDR2 SYDVKM. Trimming removed 4 bases at V and 1 base at J, with 14 bases between. CDR3 sequence reads: CASSSFGTSSYNEQFF. For the CDR3, the DNA is TGTGCCAGCAGTTCCTTCGGGACCTCTTCCTACAATGAGCAGTTCTTC.